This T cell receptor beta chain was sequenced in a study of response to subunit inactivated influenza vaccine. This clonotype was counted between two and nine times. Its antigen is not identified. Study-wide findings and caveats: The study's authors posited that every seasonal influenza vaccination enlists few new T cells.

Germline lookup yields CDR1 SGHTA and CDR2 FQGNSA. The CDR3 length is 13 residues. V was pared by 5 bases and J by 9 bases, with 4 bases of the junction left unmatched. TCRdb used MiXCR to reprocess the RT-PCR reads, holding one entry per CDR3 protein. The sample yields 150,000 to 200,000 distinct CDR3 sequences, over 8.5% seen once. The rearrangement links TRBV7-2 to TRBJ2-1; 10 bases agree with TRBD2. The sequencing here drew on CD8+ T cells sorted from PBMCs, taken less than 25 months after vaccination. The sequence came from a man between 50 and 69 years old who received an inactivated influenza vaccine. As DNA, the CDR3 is TGTGCCAGCAGCACATTAGCGGGAGGTGAGCAGTTCTTC. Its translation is CASSTLAGGEQFF.